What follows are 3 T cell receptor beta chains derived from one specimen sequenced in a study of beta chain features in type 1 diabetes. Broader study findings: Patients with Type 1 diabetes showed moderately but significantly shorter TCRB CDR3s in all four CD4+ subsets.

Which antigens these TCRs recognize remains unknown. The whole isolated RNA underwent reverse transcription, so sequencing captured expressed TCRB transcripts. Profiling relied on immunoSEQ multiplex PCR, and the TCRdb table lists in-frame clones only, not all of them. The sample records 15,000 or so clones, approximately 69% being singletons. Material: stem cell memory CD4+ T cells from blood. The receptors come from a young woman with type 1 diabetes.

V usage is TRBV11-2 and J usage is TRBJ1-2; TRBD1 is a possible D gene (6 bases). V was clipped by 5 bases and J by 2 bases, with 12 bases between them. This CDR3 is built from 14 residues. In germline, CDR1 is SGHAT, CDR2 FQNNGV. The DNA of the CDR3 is TGTGCCAGCAGCCAGTCGGACAGAAACTATGGCTACACCTTC. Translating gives CASSQSDRNYGYTF.

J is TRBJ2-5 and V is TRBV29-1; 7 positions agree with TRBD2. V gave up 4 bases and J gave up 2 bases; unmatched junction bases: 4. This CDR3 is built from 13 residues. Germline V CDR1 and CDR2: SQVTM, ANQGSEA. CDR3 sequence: CSVVGTMQETQYF. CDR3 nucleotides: TGCAGCGTTGTTGGGACTATGCAAGAGACCCAGTACTTC.

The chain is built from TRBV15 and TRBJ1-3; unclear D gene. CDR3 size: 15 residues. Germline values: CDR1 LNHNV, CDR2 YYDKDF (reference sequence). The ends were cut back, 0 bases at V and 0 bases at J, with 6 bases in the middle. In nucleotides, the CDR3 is TGTGCCACCAGCAGAGATATCGGCTCTGGAAACACCATATATTTT. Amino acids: CATSRDIGSGNTIYF.